This T cell receptor beta chain comes out of a study of vaccination and CD4 T cells after COVID-19. Study in general: Both day-14 and day-161-to-241 post-vaccine samples exist for a few convalescent patients.

Indicated time point: late sampling 161 to 241 days after vaccination in three convalescent patients. MiXCR, applied by TCRdb to the PCR reads, yields one record per CDR3 protein. There are tens of thousands of distinct CDR3 sequences in the sample; about 49% occur only once, and about 5.6% lies in the top ten. The ends lost 1 base at V and 6 bases at J; junction bases unmatched: 8. Germline V lookup: CDR1 SEHNR, CDR2 FQNEAQ (reference sequence). CDR3 size: 15 residues. V gene TRBV7-9 combines with J gene TRBJ1-2, with 7 bases that match TRBD1. The sequencing used CD4+ T cells from blood, collected about 7 months after SARS-CoV-2 vaccination. This TCR was sampled from a human donor who had recovered from COVID-19. The CDR3 nucleotides are TGTGCCAGCAGCTTAGGGGTAGGGGGCACGGATGGCTACACCTTC. It is translated as CASSLGVGGTDGYTF.